This paragraph covers one T cell receptor beta chain sequence. These data are taken from a study of blood T cell repertoires in COVID-19. Using immunoSEQ multiplex PCR, the repertoire was profiled, and TCRdb retains in-frame clones only, with some absent. The sample contains around 270,000 clones, over 75% of which appear only once. This TCR was recovered from a woman between 45 and 60 years old with acute or convalescent COVID-19. Input material: peripheral blood.

CDR3 coding DNA: TGCGCCAGCAGCTCTAGCGGGAGGAACAATGAGCAGTTCTTC. As protein: CASSSSGRNNEQFF. The chain carries TRBV5-1 and TRBJ2-1; the match to TRBD2 covers 11 bases. This CDR3 has 14 residues. J lost 5 bases, V lost 3 bases, and 1 base had no gene match. Germline CDR1 and CDR2: SGHRS and YFSETQ. Full variable domain (remainder filled in from reference TRBV5-1 and TRBJ2-1): KAGVTQTPRYLIKTRGQQVTLSCSPISGHRSVSWYQQTPGQGLQFLFEYFSETQRNKGNFPGRFSGRQFSNSRSEMNVSTLELGDSALYLCASSSSGRNNEQFFGPGTRLTVL.